These 31 T cell receptor beta chains were all obtained from the same sample, sequenced in a study of spatial heterogeneity in lung cancer. Overall study results and limits: Tumor mutation count correlated with how many alpha and beta TCRs expanded intratumorally.

TCRdb ran MiXCR on the 5' RACE reads and lists one entry per CDR3 protein. Of more than 2,000 distinct CDR3 sequences in the sample, approximately 17% were seen once. These receptors' antigens are unknown. Noted time point: sample taken at primary tumor resection. The starting material was lung tumor tissue, obtained at surgery. The receptors shown here come from a male donor with early-stage non-small cell lung cancer.

The chain couples TRBV7-4 to TRBJ2-3, with D possibly being TRBD2 (7 bases). The germline CDR1 and CDR2 sequences are SGHVT and SQSDAQ. Trimming took off 0 bases at V and 7 bases at J, with 11 bases between the two ends. The CDR3 extends over 14 amino acids. The CDR3, as DNA: TGTGCCAGCAGCTTAGCCGCGGGGGCCTATACGCAGTATTTT. Translating it yields CASSLAAGAYTQYF.

The CDR3 spells CASSRGQGNSGNTIYF. CDR3 nucleotides: TGCGCCAGCAGCCGAGGACAGGGCAACTCTGGAAACACCATATATTTT. The chain combines TRBV5-1 with TRBJ1-3, with 8 bases fitting TRBD1. The trim removed 4 bases at V and 0 bases at J, leaving 6 bases unmatched. Germline values: CDR1 SGHRS, CDR2 YFSETQ. CDR3 length: 16 amino acids.

By share, this clonotype ranks as medium-sized. The J gene is TRBJ2-3, the V gene TRBV7-3; 9 positions agree with TRBD2. Losses at the gene ends were 5 bases for V and 5 bases for J; bases not matched to a gene: 11. Germline CDR1 is SGHTA and CDR2 is FQGTGA. The CDR3 runs to 16 residues. CDR3 sequence (DNA): TGTGCCAGCAGCATAATGTCGACTAGCGGAAAAGATACGCAGTATTTT. Its protein product is CASSIMSTSGKDTQYF.

By share, this clonotype ranks as medium-sized. The V gene is TRBV5-1, the J gene TRBJ2-5; a weak D match, TRBD1 (6 bases). This CDR3 has 14 residues. CDR1 and CDR2 (germline): SGHRS, YFSETQ. The V gene lost 7 bases and the J gene lost 4 bases, with 17 bases spanning the gap. In DNA form, the CDR3 reads TGCGCCAGCGCCATATCCAGGGGCGGAGAGACCCAGTACTTC. As protein: CASAISRGGETQYF.

The sample holds a few counts of this clonotype. The chain recombines TRBV5-1 with TRBJ2-7; unclear D gene. CDR1 is SGHRS and CDR2 is YFSETQ in the germline V gene. This CDR3 is 13 amino acids long. Trimming stripped 0 bases from V and 6 bases from J, with 10 bases between. This CDR3 reads CASSLEARSEQYF. The DNA for the CDR3 is TGCGCCAGCAGCTTGGAGGCAAGGTCCGAGCAGTACTTC.

Within the sample, this clonotype is medium-sized. The V gene is TRBV20-1, the J gene TRBJ2-7, with D maybe TRBD1 (5 bases). Germline-derived CDR1 and CDR2 are DFQATT and SNEGSKA (reference sequence). The ends were cut back, 6 bases at V and 1 base at J, with 13 bases in the middle. The CDR3 spans 13 residues. CDR3 loop: CSARVGPSYEQYF. Here the CDR3 DNA reads TGCAGTGCCAGGGTGGGTCCTTCCTACGAGCAGTACTTC.

Relative to its sample, this clonotype is medium-sized. This chain uses TRBV18 with TRBJ2-7; no definite D call. CDR1 KGHSH and CDR2 LQKENI come from the germline V gene. The CDR3 runs to 16 residues. V dropped 6 bases and J dropped 7 bases, with 25 bases sitting between them. The CDR3, as DNA: TGTGCCAGCTCCCCTCCAGGCACAGCCTCGACTCGGGAGCAGTACTTC. Its protein product is CASSPPGTASTREQYF. The full variable domain, completed using reference TRBV18 and TRBJ2-7, is NAGVMQNPRHLVRRRGQEARLRCSPMKGHSHVYWYRQLPEEGLKFMVYLQKENIIDESGMPKERFSAEFPKEGPSILRIQQVVRGDSAAYFCASSPPGTASTREQYFGPGTRLTVT.

CDR3 amino acids: CASSLVESEKLFF. CDR3 coding DNA: TGTGCCAGCAGCTTGGTAGAAAGCGAAAAACTGTTTTTT. V usage is TRBV7-2 and J usage is TRBJ1-4, with D hard to call. V lost 3 bases, J lost 8 bases, and 10 bases lay in between. The CDR3 covers 13 residues. Germline loops: CDR1 SGHTA, CDR2 FQGNSA.

In this sample, this clonotype is medium-sized. V usage is TRBV7-2 and J usage is TRBJ1-3, with 7 bases that match TRBD1. The CDR3 is 15 residues long. CDR1 is SGHTA and CDR2 is FQGNSA in the germline V gene. After removal of 2 bases from V and 0 bases from J, the junction contained 1 base not matched to a gene. CDR3 sequence reads: CASSLNRGSGNTIYF. The CDR3 bases are TGTGCCAGCAGCTTAAACAGGGGCTCTGGAAACACCATATATTTT.

By its share, this clonotype is large. CDR3 bases: TGTGCCAGTAGTGCCACGAGGGATACGCAGTATTTT. Amino acid sequence: CASSATRDTQYF. The chain joins TRBV19 to TRBJ2-3, with D hard to call. Trimming took off 5 bases at V and 6 bases at J, with 9 bases between the two ends. The CDR3 totals 12 residues. CDR1 is LNHDA and CDR2 is SQIVND in the germline V gene (reference sequence).

This clonotype is medium-sized (0.01 to 0.1%) in the sample. This chain connects TRBV6-2 or TRBV6-3 to TRBJ2-7; D gene ambiguous. The CDR3 length is 12 residues. Germline values: CDR1 MNHEY, CDR2 SVGEGT. The germline V and J ends were trimmed by 6 bases and 0 bases, with 6 bases remaining between them. The CDR3 DNA reads TGTGCCAGCAGCCTAAACTCCTACGAGCAGTACTTC. It translates to CASSLNSYEQYF.

This clonotype is classed as medium-sized. This chain connects TRBV25-1 to TRBJ1-4, with 7 bases lining up with TRBD1. There are 15 residues in the CDR3. The germline V gene encodes CDR1 MGHDK and CDR2 SYGVNS. With 5 bases clipped from V and 8 bases from J, the junction kept 11 bases outside the gene matches. CDR3 DNA: TGTGCCAGCAGTCGAGGGGGCAGGGGGGGCGAAAAACTGTTTTTT. Translated: CASSRGGRGGEKLFF.

This clonotype is medium-sized. The genes are TRBV9 and TRBJ2-2; TRBD2 matches at 10 bases. The germline V gene encodes CDR1 SGDLS and CDR2 YYNGEE. The V gene end was trimmed by 1 base and the J gene end by 2 bases; junction bases not matched to a gene: 8. The CDR3 is 18 amino acids. Written as DNA, the CDR3 is TGTGCCAGCAGCGTATCCCCGGGACTAGCGAAAAACACCGGGGAGCTGTTTTTT. Translating it yields CASSVSPGLAKNTGELFF.

The chain couples TRBV7-3 to TRBJ2-3; TRBD2 is a possible D gene (5 bases). V lost 5 bases to trimming and J lost 4 bases, with 19 bases between them. CDR1 SGHTA and CDR2 FQGTGA come from the germline V gene. This CDR3 is 16 amino acids long. The CDR3: CASSPRAGYSADTQYF. The CDR3 coding sequence is TGTGCCAGCAGCCCGAGGGCGGGCTATAGCGCAGATACGCAGTATTTT.

This clonotype was seen more than once but under ten times. This rearrangement joins TRBV6-5 to TRBJ1-2, with D unclear. CDR3 size: 12 residues. Deletions cut 6 bases from V and 3 bases from J, with 8 bases between. Germline V lookup: CDR1 MNHEY, CDR2 SVGAGI. The CDR3 region is CASSHRDYGYTF. CDR3 nucleotide sequence: TGTGCCAGCAGCCACAGAGACTATGGCTACACCTTC.

This clonotype is categorized as medium-sized. V is TRBV15 and J is TRBJ1-4; no clear D. The germline CDR1 and CDR2 sequences are LNHNV and YYDKDF (reference sequence). CDR3 size: 16 residues. Trimming pared 0 bases from V and 5 bases from J, leaving 13 bases between. CDR3 in amino acids: CATSRDQATRNEKLFF. CDR3 DNA sequence: TGTGCCACCAGCAGAGATCAGGCAACCAGAAATGAAAAACTGTTTTTT. Together with reference TRBV15 and TRBJ1-4, the CDR3 gives the full variable domain: DAMVIQNPRYQVTQFGKPVTLSCSQTLNHNVMYWYQQKSSQAPKLLFHYYDKDFNNEADTPDNFQSRRPNTSFCFLDIRSPGLGDTAMYLCATSRDQATRNEKLFFGSGTQLSVL.

By share of the sample, this clonotype is medium-sized. The rearrangement joins TRBV6-2 or TRBV6-3 to TRBJ2-7; D is possibly TRBD1 (5 bases). The CDR3 is 13 residues long. Germline-derived CDR1 and CDR2 are MNHEY and SVGEGT. V gave up 7 bases and J gave up 2 bases, with 12 bases separating them. Written as DNA, the CDR3 is TGTGCCAGCAATAGGGGCCTCGCCTACGAGCAGTACTTC. Protein sequence: CASNRGLAYEQYF.

The gene calls are TRBV20-1 and TRBJ1-2; 7 bases line up with TRBD1. This CDR3 is 13 amino acids long. Trimming cost V 3 bases and J 5 bases; bases outside gene matches: 6. Germline CDR1 is DFQATT and CDR2 is SNEGSKA (reference sequence). As DNA, the CDR3 is TGCAGTGCTAGCCCGGACAGGCTATATGGCTACACCTTC. Its translation is CSASPDRLYGYTF.

The CDR3 protein is CASSFSSSRALHF. The CDR3 DNA reads as TGTGCCAGCAGTTTTAGTTCATCTCGGGCCCTCCACTTT. The chain couples TRBV12-3 or TRBV12-4 to TRBJ1-6; no clear D gene. Trimming removed 3 bases from V and 14 bases from J, with 14 bases in between. The length of the CDR3 is 13 residues.

V and J are TRBV6-5 and TRBJ2-3; a weak D match, TRBD2 (7 bases). Germline assignment: CDR1 MNHEY and CDR2 SVGAGI. The V end was cut by 0 bases, the J end by 5 bases, with 18 bases between. The CDR3 spans 17 residues. CDR3 loop: CASSYSMLGGGEDTQYF. In nucleotides, the CDR3 is TGTGCCAGCAGTTACTCGATGCTCGGCGGGGGCGAAGATACGCAGTATTTT.

Ten or more counts support this clonotype. The chain employs TRBV20-1 and TRBJ2-2; D is unclear. CDR3 length: 15 amino acids. V was clipped by 3 bases and J by 4 bases, with 15 bases between them. CDR1 is DFQATT and CDR2 is SNEGSKA in the germline V gene (reference sequence). As DNA, the CDR3 is TGCAGTGCTAGGGCCCCCCTCGGTGGCACCGGGGAGCTGTTTTTT. It specifies CSARAPLGGTGELFF.

The chain joins TRBV12-3 or TRBV12-4 to TRBJ2-2, with 7 bases fitting TRBD2. J was trimmed by 3 bases and V by 3 bases; bases with no gene match: 7. The CDR3 is 16 residues long. CDR3 sequence (DNA): TGTGCCAGCAGTTTGAGTAGCGGGCCGTACACCGGGGAGCTGTTTTTT. Encoded protein: CASSLSSGPYTGELFF.

V gene TRBV5-1 combines with J gene TRBJ2-1, with a weak D call TRBD1 (5 bases). CDR1 SGHRS and CDR2 YFSETQ come from the germline V gene. V lost 0 bases and J 2 bases, leaving 9 bases between the germline ends. The CDR3 extends over 15 amino acids. CDR3 sequence (DNA): TGCGCCAGCAGCTTGGCCAGGGTTCCCTACAATGAGCAGTTCTTC. It is translated as CASSLARVPYNEQFF.

Relative to its sample, this clonotype is medium-sized. The CDR3 bases are TGTGCCATCAGTGGAGGGGGAAAAGAGACCCAGTACTTC. Protein sequence: CAISGGGKETQYF. This rearrangement joins TRBV10-3 to TRBJ2-5; tentatively, D is TRBD1 (6 bases). CDR3 length: 13 amino acids. Trimming left V 4 bases short and J 3 bases short, with 9 bases between. Germline-derived CDR1 and CDR2 are ENHRY and SYGVKD.

This clonotype is categorized as medium-sized. The chain carries TRBV24-1 and TRBJ2-7; D remains ambiguous. From germline, CDR1 is KGHDR and CDR2 SFDVKD. The CDR3 is made up of 11 amino acids. The V end lost 2 bases, the J end lost 7 bases, and 5 bases lay between the germline ends. CDR3 in amino acids: CATSDSQEQYF. CDR3 DNA sequence: TGTGCCACCAGTGATTCTCAAGAGCAGTACTTC.

The chain joins TRBV11-3 to TRBJ2-3; 11 nucleotides match TRBD2. The ends lost 3 bases at V and 8 bases at J; junction bases unmatched: 7. CDR1 SGHNT and CDR2 YENEEA come from the germline V gene. The CDR3 is made up of 15 amino acids. CDR3: CASSLGGTSGSTQYF. The CDR3 DNA follows: TGTGCCAGCAGCTTGGGCGGGACTAGCGGCTCTACGCAGTATTTT.

Relative to its sample, this clonotype is medium-sized. The chain recombines TRBV7-8 with TRBJ2-2, with D tentatively TRBD1 (6 bases). CDR1 and CDR2 (germline): SGHVS, FQNEAQ. The V end was cut by 5 bases, the J end by 4 bases, with 20 bases between. This CDR3 is built from 17 residues. The CDR3 loop reads CASSPRDIGVGTGELFF. In DNA, the CDR3 is TGTGCCAGCAGCCCCCGGGACATTGGTGTAGGCACCGGGGAGCTGTTTTTT.

For this clonotype: A much larger clone lies one base from this, so it may be a read error. The chain links TRBV7-7 to TRBJ2-5; 13 bases fit TRBD2. The CDR3 consists of 16 residues. Germline V gene sequence: CDR1 SSHAT, CDR2 FNYEAQ (reference sequence). CDR3 in DNA: TGTGCTAGCAGCCCCGGACTAGCGGGAGTACAAGAGACCCAGTACTTC. Translation gives CASSPGLAGVQETQYF.

The chain carries TRBV30 and TRBJ1-5; D is perhaps TRBD1 (6 bases). This CDR3 is built from 14 residues. V was trimmed by 0 bases and J by 5 bases, leaving 11 bases between them. From germline, CDR1 is GTSNPN and CDR2 SVGIG (reference sequence). In nucleotides, the CDR3 is TGTGCCTGGAGTGTTGGACAGCTCGATCAGCCCCAGCATTTT. This codes for CAWSVGQLDQPQHF. Drawing the rest from reference TRBV30 and TRBJ1-5, the complete variable domain is SQTIHQWPATLVQPVGSPLSLECTVEGTSNPNLYWYRQAAGRGLQLLFYSVGIGQISSEVPQNLSASRPQDRQFILSSKKLLLSDSGFYLCAWSVGQLDQPQHFGDGTRLSIL.

By share, this clonotype ranks as medium-sized. The V call is TRBV15, the J call TRBJ2-6; D remains unclear. Trimming left V 8 bases short and J 0 bases short, with 8 bases between. From germline, CDR1 is LNHNV and CDR2 YYDKDF (reference sequence). This CDR3 region has 14 residues. In nucleotides, the CDR3 is TGTGCCACCGGGATGGTCTCTGGGGCCAACGTCCTGACTTTC. Residues: CATGMVSGANVLTF.

The rearrangement joins TRBV19 to TRBJ2-7, with D possibly being TRBD1 (6 bases). V was shortened by 1 base and J by 3 bases, with 13 bases between the two germline ends. The CDR3 runs 15 residues. Per germline, CDR1 LNHDA and CDR2 SQIVND (reference sequence). The chain's CDR3 is CASSIGGRGVYEQYF. CDR3 sequence (DNA): TGTGCCAGTAGTATAGGTGGCAGGGGAGTCTACGAGCAGTACTTC.